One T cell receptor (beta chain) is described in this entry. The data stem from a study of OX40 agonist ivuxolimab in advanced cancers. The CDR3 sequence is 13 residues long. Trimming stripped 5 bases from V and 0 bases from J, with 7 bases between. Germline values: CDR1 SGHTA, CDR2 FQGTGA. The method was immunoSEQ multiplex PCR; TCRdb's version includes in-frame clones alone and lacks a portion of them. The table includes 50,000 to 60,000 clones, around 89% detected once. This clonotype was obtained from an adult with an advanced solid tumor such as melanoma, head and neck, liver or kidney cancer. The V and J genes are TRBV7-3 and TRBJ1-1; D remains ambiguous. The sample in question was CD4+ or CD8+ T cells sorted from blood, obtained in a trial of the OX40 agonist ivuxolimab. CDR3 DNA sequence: TGTGCCAGCAGCCCCCAGCTGAACACTGAAGCTTTCTTT. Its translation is CASSPQLNTEAFF.